Reported below is one T cell receptor beta chain. This clonotype was detected a few times. What this receptor recognizes is not known. Within one base of it there is no much larger clone, and no base qualities were kept. The receptor library was made with PCR. DNA from cultured CD4+ T cells was subjected to TCR sequencing with the Oncomine TCR Beta short-read assay at the Johns Hopkins FTIC core. The QIAamp micro DNA kit was used to extract genomic DNA from the cultured CD4+ T cells. Oncomine TCR Beta libraries from cultured CD4+ T cells were pooled using unique dual indexes and sequenced on an Illumina iSeq 100. The study's processing was this. Non-productive sequences were removed, and CDR3s not starting with C, not ending with F or W, or shorter than 7 amino acids were discarded. Antigen-specific clonotypes were identified using the MANAFEST web application through comparison of peptide-stimulated wells with reference and other culture wells. Positive clones required FDR below 0.05, an odds ratio above 5, and productive frequency above 0.1% in at least two of three replicate wells. Cross-reactive clonotypes were defined as significantly expanded in both SARS-CoV-2 spike wells and at least one common cold coronavirus spike condition. CDR3 homology was assessed with Levenshtein distances (stringdist) and unrooted phylogenetic trees (ape) in R version 3.6.1. TCRdb reprocessing: public reads trimmed at Q25 with fastp, clones called with MiXCR, in-frame beta chains kept. All rows with the same CDR3 protein become a single entry with the most common DNA and genes. These V and J calls derive from TCRdb rather than the authors' analysis. This sample has 9,000 to 13,000 distinct CDR3 sequences in its table, and about 32% of those were observed once. The ten largest account for over 10% of the sample.

The record originates from a study of vaccination and CD4 T cells after COVID-19 (dated by TCRdb to between 2021 and 2024). With regard to the full study: In the convalescent cohort there were six males and four females, among whom were two Hispanic individuals, seven Caucasians, two Asians and one multiracial person. Post-vaccine blood samples were collected a median of approximately 72 days after the second vaccine dose, ranging from about 14 to 241 days. Participants got two doses of the Pfizer-BioNTech BNT162b2 vaccine (n=8) or two doses of the Moderna mRNA-1273 vaccine (n=2). Post-COVID blood samples were collected from convalescent patients a median of around 96 days after diagnosis, with a range of roughly 35 to 161 days. In about 11 COVID-19 convalescent patients and a handful of infection-naive healthy vaccine recipients, the spike-specific CD4+ TCR repertoire before mRNA vaccination was compared with the repertoire after mRNA vaccination. In an earlier paper using these donors, memory CD4+ T cell crossreactivity between SARS-CoV-2 and common cold coronavirus spike proteins was assessed at the TCR clonotype level. As controls, cultures received a CEFX viral epitope pool (the positive control), an HIV-1 Nef peptide pool (the negative control), or no peptide at all. For stimulating the cultures, overlapping spike peptide pools were used, derived from SARS-CoV-2 as well as from the common cold coronaviruses HCoV-NL63, HCoV-OC43 and HCoV-229E.

Overall study outcomes, separate from this receptor: The median count of SARS-CoV-2-reactive clonotypes went up from 20 to 25 after infection to a few dozen after vaccination, although the change was not significant. Of the vaccine-specific clones in convalescent patients, 304 of 307, or nearly all, reacted only to SARS-CoV-2 spike and did not cross-react with common cold coronaviruses. In convalescent patients, a median roughly 83% of post-vaccine SARS-CoV-2-reactive clones were detected only after vaccination, and vaccine-specific priming was suggested by this finding. Only a relatively small number of convalescent patients were included in the study, and early timepoints following natural infection were not analyzed.

Reading the label with the study, this specimen's treatment or condition is: approximately nine-day PBMC culture with coronavirus spike peptide pools or control peptides (ViraFEST assay). CD4+ T cells from unexposed donors were collected before the COVID-19 pandemic (2011-2018). To expand antigen-specific T cells with peptide pools and then pick out the expanded clonotypes through TCR sequencing, the study relied on the ViraFEST assay. Each well held about 2 million PBMCs cultured in IMDM containing about 5% human AB serum and roughly 10 IU/ml IL-2, with about 10 ug/ml peptide pools added. On days 3 and 7, half of the culture medium was replaced with fresh IL-2-containing medium. CD4+ T cells were isolated after approximately ten days of culture through negative selection using the EasySep CD4+ T cell isolation kit. As far as cell numbers permitted, CD4+ T cells from unexposed donors were tested for reactivity against SARS-CoV-2 S and N as well as four spike pools from common cold coronaviruses. Ficoll-Paque Plus gradient centrifugation was used to isolate PBMCs from whole blood, and the isolated PBMCs were then either used fresh or cryopreserved at -140C. Triplicate wells were generally used for each culture condition. The leukapheresis product used for the unexposed donors was purchased from a commercial source.

CDR1 and CDR2 are read off the germline V gene (reference sequence) as DFQATT and SNEGSKA. Trimming takes 6 bases from V and 4 bases from J, and the germline ends sit 18 bases apart. Including the terminal cysteine and phenylalanine, the CDR3 comprises 14 residues. Just CDR3 DNA is preserved here, 42 bases in frame from base 1. This TCR derives from a human donor in good health. Sequencing was carried out using CD4+ T cells from blood, cultured in vitro. Recombination linked TRBV20-1 to TRBJ1-2; the D gene cannot be resolved reliably. The CDR3 reads CSARPWAEGYGYTF. The DNA is TGCAGTGCGAGACCTTGGGCGGAAGGCTATGGCTACACCTTC.